The entry that follows covers one T cell receptor (beta chain) sequence. This sample was taken from a study of blood T cell repertoires in COVID-19. The protocol was immunoSEQ multiplex PCR, while the TCRdb copy is restricted to in-frame clones and leaves out a portion. Among roughly 16,000 clones listed, roughly four fifths were seen once. The CDR3 is made up of 14 amino acids. V shed 4 bases and J 7 bases; nucleotides not matched to a gene: 7. CDR1 and CDR2 (germline): ENHRY, SYGVKD. V usage is TRBV10-3 and J usage is TRBJ1-2, with TRBD1 identical over 9 bases. Sequenced sample: peripheral blood. This clonotype originated in a man aged 80 or over with active COVID-19. CDR3 loop: CAISATGTGSGYTF. In DNA form, the CDR3 reads TGTGCCATCAGTGCTACCGGGACAGGGTCTGGCTACACCTTC.